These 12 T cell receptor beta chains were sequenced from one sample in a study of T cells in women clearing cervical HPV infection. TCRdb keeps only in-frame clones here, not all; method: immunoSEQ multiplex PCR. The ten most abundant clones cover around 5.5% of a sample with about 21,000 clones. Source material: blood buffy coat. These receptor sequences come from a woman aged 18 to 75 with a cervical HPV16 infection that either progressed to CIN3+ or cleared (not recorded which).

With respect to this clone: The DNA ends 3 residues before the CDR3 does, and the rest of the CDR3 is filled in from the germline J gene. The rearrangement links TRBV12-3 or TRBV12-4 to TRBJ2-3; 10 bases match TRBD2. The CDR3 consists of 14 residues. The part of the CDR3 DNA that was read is TGTGCCAGCAGTTCCAGCGGGAGGGCCTTGGCG. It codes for CASSSSGRALA. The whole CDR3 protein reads CASSSSGRALAQYF.

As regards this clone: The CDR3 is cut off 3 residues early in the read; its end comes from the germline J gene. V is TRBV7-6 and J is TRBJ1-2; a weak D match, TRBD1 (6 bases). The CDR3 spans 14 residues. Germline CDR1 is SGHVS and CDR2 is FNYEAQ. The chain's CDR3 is CASSPTGNPYDYTF. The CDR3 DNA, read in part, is TGTGCCAGCAGCCCTACAGGGAATCCTTACGAC.

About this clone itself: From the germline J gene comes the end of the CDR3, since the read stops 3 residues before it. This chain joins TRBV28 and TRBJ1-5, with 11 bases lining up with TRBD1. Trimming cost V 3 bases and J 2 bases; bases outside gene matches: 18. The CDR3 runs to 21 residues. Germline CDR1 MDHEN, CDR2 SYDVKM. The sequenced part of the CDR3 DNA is TGTGCCAGCAGTTTCCTGTCCTCCGGGACAGGGGGGTCGCGTGGCAATCAGCCC. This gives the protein CASSFLSSGTGGSRGNQP. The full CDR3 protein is CASSFLSSGTGGSRGNQPQHF.

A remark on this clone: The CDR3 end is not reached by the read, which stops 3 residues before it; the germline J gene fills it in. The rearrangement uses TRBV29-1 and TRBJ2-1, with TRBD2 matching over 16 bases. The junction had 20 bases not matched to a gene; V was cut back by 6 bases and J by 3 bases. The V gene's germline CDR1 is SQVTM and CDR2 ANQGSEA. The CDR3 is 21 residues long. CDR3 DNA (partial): TGCAGCGTAACGGGACTAGCGGGAGGGCCATCTTCCCCCTCTAACTACAATGAG. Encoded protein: CSVTGLAGGPSSPSNYNE. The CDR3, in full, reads CSVTGLAGGPSSPSNYNEQFF.

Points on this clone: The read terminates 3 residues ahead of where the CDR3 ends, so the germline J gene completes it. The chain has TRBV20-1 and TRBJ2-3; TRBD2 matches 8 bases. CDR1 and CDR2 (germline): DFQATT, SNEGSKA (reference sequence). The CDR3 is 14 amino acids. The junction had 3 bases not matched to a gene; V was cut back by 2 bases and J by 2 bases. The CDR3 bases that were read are TGCAGTGCTAGAACGACTAGCGTCACAGATACG. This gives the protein CSARTTSVTDT. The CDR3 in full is CSARTTSVTDTQYF.

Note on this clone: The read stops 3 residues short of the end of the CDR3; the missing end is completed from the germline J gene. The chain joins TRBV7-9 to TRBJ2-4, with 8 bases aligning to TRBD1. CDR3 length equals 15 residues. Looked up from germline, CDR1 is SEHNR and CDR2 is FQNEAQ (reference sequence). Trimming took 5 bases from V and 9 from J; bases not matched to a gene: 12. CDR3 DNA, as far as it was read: TGTGCCAGCAGCCCATTGGACAGCACAGGGGGCATT. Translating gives CASSPLDSTGGI. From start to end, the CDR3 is CASSPLDSTGGIQYF.

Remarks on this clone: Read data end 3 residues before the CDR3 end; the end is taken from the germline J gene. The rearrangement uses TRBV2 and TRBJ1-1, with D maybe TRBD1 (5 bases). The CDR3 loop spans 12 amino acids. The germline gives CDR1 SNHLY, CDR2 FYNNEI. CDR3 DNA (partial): TGTGCCAGCAGCTCGACTAGGGGCATA. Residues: CASSSTRGI. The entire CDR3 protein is CASSSTRGIAFF.

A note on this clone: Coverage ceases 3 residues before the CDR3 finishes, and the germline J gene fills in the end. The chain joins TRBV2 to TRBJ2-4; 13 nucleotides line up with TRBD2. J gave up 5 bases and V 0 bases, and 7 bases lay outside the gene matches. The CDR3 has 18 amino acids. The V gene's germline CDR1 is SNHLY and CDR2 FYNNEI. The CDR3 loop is CASSEAGPGLAGQNIQYF. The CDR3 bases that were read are TGTGCCAGCAGTGAAGCCGGTCCGGGACTAGCGGGACAAAACATT.

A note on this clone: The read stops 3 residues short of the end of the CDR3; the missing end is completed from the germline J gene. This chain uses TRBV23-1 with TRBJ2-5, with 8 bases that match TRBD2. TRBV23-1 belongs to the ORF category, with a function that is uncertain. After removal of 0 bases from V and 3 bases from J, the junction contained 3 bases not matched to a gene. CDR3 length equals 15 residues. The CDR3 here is CASSQSGTREETQYF. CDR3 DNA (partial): TGCGCCAGCAGTCAATCCGGGACTAGAGAAGAGACC.

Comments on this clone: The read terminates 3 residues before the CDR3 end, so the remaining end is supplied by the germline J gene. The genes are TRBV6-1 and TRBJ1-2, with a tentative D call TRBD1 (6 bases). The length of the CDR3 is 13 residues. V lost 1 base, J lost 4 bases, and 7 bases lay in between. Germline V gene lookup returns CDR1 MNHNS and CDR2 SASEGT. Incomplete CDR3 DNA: TGTGCCAGCAGTGAAGGGGACACCTATGGC. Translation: CASSEGDTYG. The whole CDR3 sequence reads CASSEGDTYGYTF.

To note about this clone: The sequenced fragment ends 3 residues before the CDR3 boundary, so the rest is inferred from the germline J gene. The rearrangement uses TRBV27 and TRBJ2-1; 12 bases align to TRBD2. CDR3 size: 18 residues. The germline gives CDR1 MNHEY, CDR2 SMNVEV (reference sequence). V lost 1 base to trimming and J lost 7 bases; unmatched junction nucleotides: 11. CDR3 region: CASSLWTSGDKKDNEQFF. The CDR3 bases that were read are TGTGCCAGCAGTTTATGGACTAGCGGGGATAAAAAGGATAATGAG.

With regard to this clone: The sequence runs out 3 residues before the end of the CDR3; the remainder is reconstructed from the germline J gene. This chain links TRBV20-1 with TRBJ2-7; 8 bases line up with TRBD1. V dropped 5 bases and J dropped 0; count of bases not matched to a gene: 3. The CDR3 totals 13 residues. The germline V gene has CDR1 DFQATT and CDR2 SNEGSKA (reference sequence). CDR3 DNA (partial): TGCAGTGCTCGGACAGGGAGCTCCTACGAG. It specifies CSARTGSSYE. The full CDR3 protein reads CSARTGSSYEQYF.